This T cell receptor (beta chain) stems from a study of blood T cell repertoires in COVID-19. The wider study: COVID-19 samples collected from the United States, Italy and Spain covered acute and convalescent phases. PBMCs, B-cell-depleted T cells, or T cells were the source of the cDNA or gDNA that made up the material.

Authors' methods: Researchers report that nucleated cell counts were estimated from reference gene primer amplification. Sequencing used immunoSEQ multiplex PCR; TCRdb keeps in-frame clones, though not all of them. V and J calls plus clone size are reproduced from that table; the DNA served to infer D and trimming. The sample consists of approximately 36,000 clones, 87% of them appearing once. This CDR3 contains 16 residues. Germline V gene lookup returns CDR1 PRHDT and CDR2 FYEKMQ (reference sequence). V lost 1 base to trimming and J lost 0 bases, with 9 bases between them. The genes are TRBV13 and TRBJ2-2; D may be TRBD2 (6 bases). This receptor was taken from a man between 60 and 75 years old with acute or convalescent COVID-19. Sequencing input: peripheral blood. The CDR3 DNA reads TGTGCCAGCAGCTTAGTTCCGGGAGCGAACACCGGGGAGCTGTTTTTT. It specifies CASSLVPGANTGELFF. The complete variable domain, with remaining parts taken from reference TRBV13 and TRBJ2-2, reads AAGVIQSPRHLIKEKRETATLKCYPIPRHDTVYWYQQGPGQDPQFLISFYEKMQSDKGSIPDRFSAQQFSDYHSELNMSSLELGDSALYFCASSLVPGANTGELFFGEGSRLTVL.